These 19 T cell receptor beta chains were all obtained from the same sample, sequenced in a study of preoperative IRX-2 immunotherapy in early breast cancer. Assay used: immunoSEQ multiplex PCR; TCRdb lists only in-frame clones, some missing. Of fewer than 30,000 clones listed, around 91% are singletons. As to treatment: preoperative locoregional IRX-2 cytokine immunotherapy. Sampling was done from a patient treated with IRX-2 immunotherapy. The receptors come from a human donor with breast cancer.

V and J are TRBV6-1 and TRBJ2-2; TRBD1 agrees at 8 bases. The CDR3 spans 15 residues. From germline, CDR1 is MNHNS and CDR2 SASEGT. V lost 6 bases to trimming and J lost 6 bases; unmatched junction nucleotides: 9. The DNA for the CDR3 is TGTGCCAGCAGGAGCGGGCAGGGGGCTGCCGGGGAGCTGTTTTTT. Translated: CASRSGQGAAGELFF.

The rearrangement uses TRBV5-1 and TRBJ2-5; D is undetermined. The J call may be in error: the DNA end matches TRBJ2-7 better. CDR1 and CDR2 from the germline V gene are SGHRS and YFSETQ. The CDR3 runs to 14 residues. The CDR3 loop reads CASSPQRASYEQYF. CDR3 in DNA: TGCGCCAGCAGCCCGCAGCGAGCCTCCTACGAGCAGTACTTC.

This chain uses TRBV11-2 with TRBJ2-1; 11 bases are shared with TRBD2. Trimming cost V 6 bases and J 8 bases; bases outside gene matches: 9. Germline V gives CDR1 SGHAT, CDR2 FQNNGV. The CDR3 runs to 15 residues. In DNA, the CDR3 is TGTGCCAGCAGGCTTTTTAGCGGGGGGGTGGATGAGCAGTTCTTC. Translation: CASRLFSGGVDEQFF.

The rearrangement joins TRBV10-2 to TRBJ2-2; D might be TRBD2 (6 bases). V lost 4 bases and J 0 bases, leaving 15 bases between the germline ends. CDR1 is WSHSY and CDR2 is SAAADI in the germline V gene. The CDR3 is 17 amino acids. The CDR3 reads CASSVYGTSSNTGELFF. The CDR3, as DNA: TGCGCCAGCAGTGTCTATGGGACTTCCTCGAACACCGGGGAGCTGTTTTTT.

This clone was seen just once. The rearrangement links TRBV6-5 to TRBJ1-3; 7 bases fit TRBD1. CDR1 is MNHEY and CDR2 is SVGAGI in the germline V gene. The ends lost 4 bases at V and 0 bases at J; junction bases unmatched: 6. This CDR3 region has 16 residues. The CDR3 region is CASSFTGAFSGNTIYF. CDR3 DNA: TGTGCCAGCAGTTTTACAGGGGCATTCTCTGGAAACACCATATATTTT.

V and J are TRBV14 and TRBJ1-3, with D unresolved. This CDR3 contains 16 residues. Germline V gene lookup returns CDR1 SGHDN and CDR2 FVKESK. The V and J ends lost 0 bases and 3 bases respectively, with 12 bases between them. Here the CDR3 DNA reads TGTGCCAGCAGCCAAGATCACGGGTTAGGTGGAAACACCATATATTTT. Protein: CASSQDHGLGGNTIYF.

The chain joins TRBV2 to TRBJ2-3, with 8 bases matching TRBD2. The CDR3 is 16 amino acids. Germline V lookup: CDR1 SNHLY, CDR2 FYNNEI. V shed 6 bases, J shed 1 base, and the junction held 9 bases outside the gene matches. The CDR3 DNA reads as TGTGCCAGCAGCCAGGGACTAGACTTGGGCACAGATACGCAGTATTTT. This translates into CASSQGLDLGTDTQYF.

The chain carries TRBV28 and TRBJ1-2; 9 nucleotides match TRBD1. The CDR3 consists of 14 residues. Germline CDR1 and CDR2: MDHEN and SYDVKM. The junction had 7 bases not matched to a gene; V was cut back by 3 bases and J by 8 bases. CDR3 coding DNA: TGTGCCAGCAGTTTGGGGGGACAGGGCGGCGGCTACACCTTC. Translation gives CASSLGGQGGGYTF.

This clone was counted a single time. In DNA form, the CDR3 reads TGTGCCAGCAGTCAAGGGGTTCAAGAGACCCAGTACTTC. It is translated as CASSQGVQETQYF. This chain links TRBV28 with TRBJ2-5, with D possibly matching TRBD1 (5 bases). The CDR3 is 13 residues long. CDR1 MDHEN and CDR2 SYDVKM come from the germline V gene. Trimming stripped 5 bases from V and 2 bases from J, with 9 bases between.

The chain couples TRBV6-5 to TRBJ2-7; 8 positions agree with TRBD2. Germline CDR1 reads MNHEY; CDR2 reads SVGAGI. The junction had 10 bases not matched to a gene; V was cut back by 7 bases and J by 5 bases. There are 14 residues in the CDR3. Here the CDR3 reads CASTGGGLSDEQYF. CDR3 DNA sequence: TGTGCCAGCACCGGGGGGGGGCTGTCGGACGAGCAGTACTTC.

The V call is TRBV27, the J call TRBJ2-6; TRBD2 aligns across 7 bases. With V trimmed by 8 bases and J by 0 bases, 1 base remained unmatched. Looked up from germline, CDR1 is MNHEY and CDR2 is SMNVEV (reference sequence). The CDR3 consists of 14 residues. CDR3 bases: TGTGCCAGCCGGGGGGTCTCTGGGGCCAACGTCCTGACTTTC. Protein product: CASRGVSGANVLTF.

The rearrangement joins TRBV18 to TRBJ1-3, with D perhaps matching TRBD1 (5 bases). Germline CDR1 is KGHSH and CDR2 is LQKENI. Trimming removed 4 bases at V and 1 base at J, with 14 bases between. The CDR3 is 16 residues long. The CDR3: CASSRQGINSGNTIYF. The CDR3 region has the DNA TGTGCCAGCTCACGTCAGGGTATTAATTCTGGAAACACCATATATTTT. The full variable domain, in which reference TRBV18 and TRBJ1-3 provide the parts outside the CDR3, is NAGVMQNPRHLVRRRGQEARLRCSPMKGHSHVYWYRQLPEEGLKFMVYLQKENIIDESGMPKERFSAEFPKEGPSILRIQQVVRGDSAAYFCASSRQGINSGNTIYFGEGSWLTVV.

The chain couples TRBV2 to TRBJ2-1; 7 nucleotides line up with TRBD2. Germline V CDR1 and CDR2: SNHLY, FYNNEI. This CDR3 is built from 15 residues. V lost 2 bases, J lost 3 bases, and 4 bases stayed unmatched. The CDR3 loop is CASSELGGIYNEQFF. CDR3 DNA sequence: TGTGCCAGCAGTGAATTGGGGGGGATCTACAATGAGCAGTTCTTC.

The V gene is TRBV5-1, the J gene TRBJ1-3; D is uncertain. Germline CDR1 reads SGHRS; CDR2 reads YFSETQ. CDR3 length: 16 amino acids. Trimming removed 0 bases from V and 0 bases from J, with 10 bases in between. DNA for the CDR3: TGCGCCAGCAGCTTGGTGCCAGGCCTCTCTGGAAACACCATATATTTT. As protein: CASSLVPGLSGNTIYF.

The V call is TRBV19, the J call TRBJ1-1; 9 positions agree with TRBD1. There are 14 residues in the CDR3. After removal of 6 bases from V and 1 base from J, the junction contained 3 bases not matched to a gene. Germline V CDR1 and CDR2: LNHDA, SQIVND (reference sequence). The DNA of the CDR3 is TGTGCCAGTAGCACGGGACAGGGGAACACTGAAGCTTTCTTT. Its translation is CASSTGQGNTEAFF.

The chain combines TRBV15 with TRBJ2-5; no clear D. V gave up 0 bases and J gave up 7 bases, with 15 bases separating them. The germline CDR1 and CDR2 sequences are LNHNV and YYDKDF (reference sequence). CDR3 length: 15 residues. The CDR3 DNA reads TGTGCCACCAGCAGAGATTCCGAGCAGTTGGGGACCCAGTACTTC. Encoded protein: CATSRDSEQLGTQYF.

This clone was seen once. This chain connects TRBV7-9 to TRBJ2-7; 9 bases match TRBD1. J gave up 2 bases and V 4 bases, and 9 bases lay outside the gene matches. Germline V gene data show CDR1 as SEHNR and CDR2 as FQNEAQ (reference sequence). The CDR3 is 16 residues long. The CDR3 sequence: CASSYGTGISTYEQYF. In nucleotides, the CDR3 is TGTGCCAGCAGCTATGGGACAGGGATCAGCACCTACGAGCAGTACTTC.

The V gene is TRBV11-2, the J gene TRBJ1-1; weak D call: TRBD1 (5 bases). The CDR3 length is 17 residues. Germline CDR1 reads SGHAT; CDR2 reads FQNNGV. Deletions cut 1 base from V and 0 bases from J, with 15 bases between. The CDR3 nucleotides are TGTGCCAGCAGCTTAGCGTACGACAGCGACATGAACACTGAAGCTTTCTTT. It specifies CASSLAYDSDMNTEAFF. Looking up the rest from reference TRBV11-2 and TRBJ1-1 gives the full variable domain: EAGVAQSPRYKIIEKRQSVAFWCNPISGHATLYWYQQILGQGPKLLIQFQNNGVVDDSQLPKDRFSAERLKGVDSTLKIQPAKLEDSAVYLCASSLAYDSDMNTEAFFGQGTRLTVV.

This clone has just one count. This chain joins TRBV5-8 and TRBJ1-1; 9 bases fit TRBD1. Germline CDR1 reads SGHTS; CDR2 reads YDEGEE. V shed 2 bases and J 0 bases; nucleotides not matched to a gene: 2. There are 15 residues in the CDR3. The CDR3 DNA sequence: TGTGCCAGCAGCTTACAGGGGGCGTTGAACACTGAAGCTTTCTTT. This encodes CASSLQGALNTEAFF.